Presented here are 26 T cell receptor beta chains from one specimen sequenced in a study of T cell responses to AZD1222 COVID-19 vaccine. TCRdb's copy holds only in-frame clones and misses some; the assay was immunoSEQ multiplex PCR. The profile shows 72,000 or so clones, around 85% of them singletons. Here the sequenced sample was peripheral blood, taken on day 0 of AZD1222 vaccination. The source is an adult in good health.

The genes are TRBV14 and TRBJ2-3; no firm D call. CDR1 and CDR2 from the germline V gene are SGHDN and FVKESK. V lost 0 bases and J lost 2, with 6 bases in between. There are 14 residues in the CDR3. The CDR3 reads CASSQDRVTDTQYF. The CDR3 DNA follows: TGTGCCAGCAGCCAAGATAGGGTCACAGATACGCAGTATTTT.

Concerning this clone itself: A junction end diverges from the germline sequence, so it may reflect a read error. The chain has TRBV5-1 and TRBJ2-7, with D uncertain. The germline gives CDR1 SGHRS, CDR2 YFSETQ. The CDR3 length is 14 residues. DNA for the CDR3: TGCGCCAGCAGCTTGACCCCTGACTCCAACGAGCAGTACTTC. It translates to CASSLTPDSNEQYF.

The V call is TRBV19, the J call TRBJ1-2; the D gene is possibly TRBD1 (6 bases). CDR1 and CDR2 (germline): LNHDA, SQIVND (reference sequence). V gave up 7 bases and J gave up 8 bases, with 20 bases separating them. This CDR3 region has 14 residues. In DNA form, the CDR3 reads TGTGCCAGTACCCCGGACAGCCCTCTGGGCGGCTACACCTTC. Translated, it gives CASTPDSPLGGYTF.

This CDR3 reads CASSLGWFKNEQFF. The CDR3 DNA sequence: TGTGCCAGCAGTTTGGGGTGGTTTAAAAATGAGCAGTTCTTC. This rearrangement joins TRBV27 to TRBJ2-1; D unclear. The ends were cut back, 3 bases at V and 7 bases at J, with 13 bases in the middle. Germline V gene sequence: CDR1 MNHEY, CDR2 SMNVEV (reference sequence). The CDR3 totals 14 residues.

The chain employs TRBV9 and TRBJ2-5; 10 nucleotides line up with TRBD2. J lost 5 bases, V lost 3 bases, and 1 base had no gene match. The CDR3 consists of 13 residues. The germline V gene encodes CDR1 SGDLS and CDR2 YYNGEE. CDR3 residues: CASSETSGETQYF. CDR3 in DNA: TGTGCCAGCAGCGAGACTAGCGGGGAGACCCAGTACTTC.

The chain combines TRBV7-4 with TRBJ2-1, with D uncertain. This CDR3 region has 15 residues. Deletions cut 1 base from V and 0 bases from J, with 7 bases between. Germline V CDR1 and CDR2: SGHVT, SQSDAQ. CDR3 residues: CASSLETPSYNEQFF. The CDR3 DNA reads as TGTGCCAGCAGCTTAGAGACCCCCTCCTACAATGAGCAGTTCTTC.

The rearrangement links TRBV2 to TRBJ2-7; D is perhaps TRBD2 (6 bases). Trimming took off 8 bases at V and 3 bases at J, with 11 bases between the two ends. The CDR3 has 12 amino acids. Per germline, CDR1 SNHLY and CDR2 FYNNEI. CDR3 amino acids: CASRDSFYEQYF. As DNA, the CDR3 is TGTGCCAGCCGGGACTCCTTCTACGAGCAGTACTTC.

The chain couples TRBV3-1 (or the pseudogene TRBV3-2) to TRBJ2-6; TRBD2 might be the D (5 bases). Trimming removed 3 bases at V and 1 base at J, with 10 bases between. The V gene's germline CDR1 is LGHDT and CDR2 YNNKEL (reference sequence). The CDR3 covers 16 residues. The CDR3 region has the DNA TGTGCCAGCAGCCACCGAAGAGGGTCTGGGGCCAACGTCCTGACTTTC. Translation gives CASSHRRGSGANVLTF.

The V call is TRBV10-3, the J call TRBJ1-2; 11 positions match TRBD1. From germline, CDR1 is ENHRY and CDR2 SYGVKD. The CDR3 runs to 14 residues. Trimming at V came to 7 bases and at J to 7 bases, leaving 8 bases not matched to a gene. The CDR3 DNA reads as TGTGCCATCACCCCGGGACAGGGGGTAAGTGGCTACACCTTC. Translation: CAITPGQGVSGYTF.

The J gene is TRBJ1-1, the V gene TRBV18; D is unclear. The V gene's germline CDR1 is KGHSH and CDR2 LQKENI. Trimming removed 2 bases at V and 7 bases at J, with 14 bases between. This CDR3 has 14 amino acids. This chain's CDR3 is CASSPRVFEGEAFF. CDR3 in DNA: TGTGCCAGCTCACCAAGGGTGTTTGAGGGTGAAGCTTTCTTT.

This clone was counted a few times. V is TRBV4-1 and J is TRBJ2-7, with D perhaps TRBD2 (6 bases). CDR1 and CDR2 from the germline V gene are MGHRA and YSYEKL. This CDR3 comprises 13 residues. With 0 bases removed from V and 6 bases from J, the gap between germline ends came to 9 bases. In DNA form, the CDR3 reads TGCGCCAGCAGCCAAGAGACTAGACCCGAGCAGTACTTC. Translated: CASSQETRPEQYF.

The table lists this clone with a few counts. The CDR3 loop reads CASSLRGLGYTF. The DNA of the CDR3 is TGTGCCAGCAGTTTAAGGGGGCTTGGCTACACCTTC. This chain joins TRBV6-5 and TRBJ1-2; 7 bases fit TRBD1. The CDR3 contains 12 residues. V shed 4 bases and J 7 bases; nucleotides not matched to a gene: 3. CDR1 and CDR2 (germline): MNHEY, SVGAGI.

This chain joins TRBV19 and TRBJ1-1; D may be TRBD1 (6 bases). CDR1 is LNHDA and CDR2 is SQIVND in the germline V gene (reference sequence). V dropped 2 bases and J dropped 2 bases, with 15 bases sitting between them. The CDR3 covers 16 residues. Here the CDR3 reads CASSIRRSGTNTEAFF. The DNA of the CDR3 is TGTGCCAGTAGTATAAGGCGATCGGGGACAAACACTGAAGCTTTCTTT.

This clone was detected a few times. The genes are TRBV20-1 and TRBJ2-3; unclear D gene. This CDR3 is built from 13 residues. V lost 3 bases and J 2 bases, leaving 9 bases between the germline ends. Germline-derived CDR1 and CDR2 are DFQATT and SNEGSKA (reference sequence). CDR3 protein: CSASNWDTDTQYF. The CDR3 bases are TGCAGTGCTAGTAACTGGGACACAGATACGCAGTATTTT.

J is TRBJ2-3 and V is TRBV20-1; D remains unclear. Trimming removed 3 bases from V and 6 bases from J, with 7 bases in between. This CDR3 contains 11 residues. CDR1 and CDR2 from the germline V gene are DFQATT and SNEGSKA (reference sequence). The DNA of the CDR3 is TGCAGTGCTAGCTCTTGGGATACGCAGTATTTT. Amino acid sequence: CSASSWDTQYF.

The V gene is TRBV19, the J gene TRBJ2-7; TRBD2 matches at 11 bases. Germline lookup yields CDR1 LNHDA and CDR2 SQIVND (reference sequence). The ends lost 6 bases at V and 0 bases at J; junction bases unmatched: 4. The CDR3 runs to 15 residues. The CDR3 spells CASRLAGDISYEQYF. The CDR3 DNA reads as TGTGCCAGTAGACTAGCGGGAGATATCTCCTACGAGCAGTACTTC.

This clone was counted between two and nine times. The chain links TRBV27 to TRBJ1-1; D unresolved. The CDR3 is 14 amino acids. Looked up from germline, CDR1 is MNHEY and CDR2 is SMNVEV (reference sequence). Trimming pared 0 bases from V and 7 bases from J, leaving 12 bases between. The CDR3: CASSLSAGILEAFF. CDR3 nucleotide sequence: TGTGCCAGCAGTTTATCGGCGGGGATACTTGAAGCTTTCTTT.

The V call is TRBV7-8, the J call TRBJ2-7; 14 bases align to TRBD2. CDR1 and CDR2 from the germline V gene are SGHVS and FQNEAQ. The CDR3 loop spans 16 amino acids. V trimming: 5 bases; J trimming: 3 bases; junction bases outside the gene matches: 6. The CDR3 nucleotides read TGTGCCAGCAGCCCAAGACTAGCGGGAGGGGTCTACGAGCAGTACTTC. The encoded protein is CASSPRLAGGVYEQYF.

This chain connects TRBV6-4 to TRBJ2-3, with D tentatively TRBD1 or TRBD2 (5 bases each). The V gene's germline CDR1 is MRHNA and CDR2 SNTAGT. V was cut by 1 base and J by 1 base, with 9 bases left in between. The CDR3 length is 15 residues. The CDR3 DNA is TGTGCCAGCAGTGACTGGGACCGATGCACAGATACGCAGTATTTT. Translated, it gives CASSDWDRCTDTQYF.

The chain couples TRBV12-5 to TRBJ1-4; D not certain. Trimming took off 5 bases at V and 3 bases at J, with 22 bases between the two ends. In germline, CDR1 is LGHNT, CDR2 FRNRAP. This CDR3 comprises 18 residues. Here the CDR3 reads CASGPGPWFQVANEKLFF. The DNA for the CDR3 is TGTGCTAGTGGTCCCGGCCCCTGGTTTCAGGTTGCTAATGAAAAACTGTTTTTT.

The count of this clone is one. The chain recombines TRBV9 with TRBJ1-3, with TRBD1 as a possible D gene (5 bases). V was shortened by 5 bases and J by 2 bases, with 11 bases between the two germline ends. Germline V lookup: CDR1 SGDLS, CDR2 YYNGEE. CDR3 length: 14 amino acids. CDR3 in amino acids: CASSRGEPGNTIYF. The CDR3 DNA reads TGTGCCAGCAGTAGAGGGGAACCTGGAAACACCATATATTTT.

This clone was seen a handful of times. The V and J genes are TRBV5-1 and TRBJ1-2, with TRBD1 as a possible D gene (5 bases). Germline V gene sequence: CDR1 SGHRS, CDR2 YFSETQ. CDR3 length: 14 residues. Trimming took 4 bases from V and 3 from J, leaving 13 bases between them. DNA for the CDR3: TGCGCCAGCAGCCACGGACACGCCGACTATGGCTACACCTTC. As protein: CASSHGHADYGYTF.

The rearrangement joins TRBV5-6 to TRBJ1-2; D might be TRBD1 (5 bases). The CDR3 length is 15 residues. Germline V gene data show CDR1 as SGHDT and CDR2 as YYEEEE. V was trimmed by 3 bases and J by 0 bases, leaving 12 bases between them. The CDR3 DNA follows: TGTGCCAGCAGCTATACAGGAAGACCTAACTATGGCTACACCTTC. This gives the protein CASSYTGRPNYGYTF.

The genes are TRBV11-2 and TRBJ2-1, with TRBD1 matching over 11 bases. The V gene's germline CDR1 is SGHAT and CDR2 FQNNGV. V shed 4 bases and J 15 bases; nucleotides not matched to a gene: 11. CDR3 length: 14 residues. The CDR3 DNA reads TGTGCCAGCAGCTCCTCCTCGAAAGGGACAGGGGGGTTCTTC. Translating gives CASSSSSKGTGGFF.

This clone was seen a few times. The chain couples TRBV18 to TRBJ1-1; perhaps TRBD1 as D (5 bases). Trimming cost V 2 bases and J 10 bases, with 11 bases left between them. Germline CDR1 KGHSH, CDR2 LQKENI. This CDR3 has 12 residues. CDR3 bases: TGTGCCAGCTCACCAATCGGGGGGGGAGCTTTCTTT. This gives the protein CASSPIGGGAFF. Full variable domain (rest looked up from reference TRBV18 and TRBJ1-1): NAGVMQNPRHLVRRRGQEARLRCSPMKGHSHVYWYRQLPEEGLKFMVYLQKENIIDESGMPKERFSAEFPKEGPSILRIQQVVRGDSAAYFCASSPIGGGAFFGQGTRLTVV.

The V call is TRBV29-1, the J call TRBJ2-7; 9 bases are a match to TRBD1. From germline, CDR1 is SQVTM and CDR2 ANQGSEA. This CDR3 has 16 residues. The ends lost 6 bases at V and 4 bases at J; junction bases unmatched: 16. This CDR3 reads CSVVDPGQGRGYEQYF. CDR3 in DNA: TGCAGCGTCGTCGACCCGGGACAGGGTAGGGGGTACGAGCAGTACTTC.